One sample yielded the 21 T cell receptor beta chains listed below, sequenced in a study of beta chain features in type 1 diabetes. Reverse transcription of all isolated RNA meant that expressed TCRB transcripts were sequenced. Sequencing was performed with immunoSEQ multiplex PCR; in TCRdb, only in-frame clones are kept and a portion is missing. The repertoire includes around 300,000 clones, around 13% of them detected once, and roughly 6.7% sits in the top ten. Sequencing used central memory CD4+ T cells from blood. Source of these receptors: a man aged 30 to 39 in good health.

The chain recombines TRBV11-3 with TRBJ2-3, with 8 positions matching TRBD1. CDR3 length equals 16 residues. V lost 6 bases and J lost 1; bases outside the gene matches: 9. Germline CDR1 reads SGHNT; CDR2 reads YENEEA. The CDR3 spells CASRPQGQGRTDTQYF. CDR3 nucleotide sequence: TGTGCCAGCAGACCGCAAGGACAGGGCCGCACAGATACGCAGTATTTT.

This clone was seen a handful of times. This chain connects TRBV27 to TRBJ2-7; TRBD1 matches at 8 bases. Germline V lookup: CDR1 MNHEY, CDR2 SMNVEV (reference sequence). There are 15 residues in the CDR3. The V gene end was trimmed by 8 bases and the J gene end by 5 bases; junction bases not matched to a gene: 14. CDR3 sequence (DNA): TGTGCCAGCGCGTTGGGGACAGGAAATATCGACGAGCAGTACTTC. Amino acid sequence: CASALGTGNIDEQYF.

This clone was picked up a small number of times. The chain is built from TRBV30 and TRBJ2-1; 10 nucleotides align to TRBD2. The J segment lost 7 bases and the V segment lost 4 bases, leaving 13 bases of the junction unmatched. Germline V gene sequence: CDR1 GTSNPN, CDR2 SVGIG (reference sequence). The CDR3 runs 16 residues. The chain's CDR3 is CAWKLAAISGRNEQFF. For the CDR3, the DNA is TGTGCCTGGAAGTTAGCGGCAATTAGCGGGAGGAATGAGCAGTTCTTC.

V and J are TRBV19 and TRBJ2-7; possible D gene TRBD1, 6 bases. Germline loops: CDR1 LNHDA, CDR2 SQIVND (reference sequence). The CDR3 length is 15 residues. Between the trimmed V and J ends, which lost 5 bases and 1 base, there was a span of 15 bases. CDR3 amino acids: CASSLGGFMSYEQYV. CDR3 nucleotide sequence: TGTGCCAGTAGTCTAGGGGGTTTTATGTCCTACGAGCAGTACGTC.

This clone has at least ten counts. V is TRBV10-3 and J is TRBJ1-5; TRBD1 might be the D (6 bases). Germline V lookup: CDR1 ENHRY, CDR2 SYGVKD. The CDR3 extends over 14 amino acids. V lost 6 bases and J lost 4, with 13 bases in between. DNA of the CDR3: TGTGCCATCAGACCGGGACAAGGGAATCAGCCCCAGCATTTT. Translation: CAIRPGQGNQPQHF.

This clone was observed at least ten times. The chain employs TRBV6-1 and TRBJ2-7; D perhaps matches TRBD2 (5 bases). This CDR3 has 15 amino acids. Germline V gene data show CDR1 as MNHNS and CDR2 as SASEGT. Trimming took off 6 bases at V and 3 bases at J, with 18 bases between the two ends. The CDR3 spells CASREAPDPDYEQYV. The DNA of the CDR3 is TGTGCCAGCAGGGAGGCCCCAGACCCCGACTACGAGCAGTACGTC.

The CDR3 sequence is CASTRGWSSGNTIYF. As DNA, the CDR3 is TGTGCCAGCACCAGAGGCTGGAGCTCTGGAAACACCATATATTTT. The chain combines TRBV6-5 with TRBJ1-3; D is unresolved. Trimming took off 7 bases at V and 0 bases at J, with 13 bases between the two ends. This CDR3 region has 15 residues. The germline V gene has CDR1 MNHEY and CDR2 SVGAGI.

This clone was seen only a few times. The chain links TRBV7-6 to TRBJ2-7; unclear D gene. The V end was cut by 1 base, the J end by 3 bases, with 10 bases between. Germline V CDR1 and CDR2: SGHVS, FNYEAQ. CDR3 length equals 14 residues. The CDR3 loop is CASSLGQANYEQYF. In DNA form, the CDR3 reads TGTGCCAGCAGCTTAGGTCAAGCAAACTACGAGCAGTACTTC.

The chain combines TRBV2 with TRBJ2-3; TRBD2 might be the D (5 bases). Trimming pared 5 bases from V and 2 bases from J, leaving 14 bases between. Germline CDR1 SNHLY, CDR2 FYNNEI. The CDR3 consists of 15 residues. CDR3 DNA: TGTGCCAGCAGTCAACCCGGACTCCACACAGATACGCAGTATTTT. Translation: CASSQPGLHTDTQYF.

CDR3 loop: CASSLDGWGLNEQFF. The CDR3 DNA sequence: TGTGCCAGCAGCTTAGATGGTTGGGGGCTCAATGAGCAGTTCTTC. V gene TRBV11-2 combines with J gene TRBJ2-1; tentative D call: TRBD1 (6 bases). Germline-derived CDR1 and CDR2 are SGHAT and FQNNGV. The CDR3 runs 15 residues. V lost 0 bases, J lost 6 bases, and 12 bases lay in between.

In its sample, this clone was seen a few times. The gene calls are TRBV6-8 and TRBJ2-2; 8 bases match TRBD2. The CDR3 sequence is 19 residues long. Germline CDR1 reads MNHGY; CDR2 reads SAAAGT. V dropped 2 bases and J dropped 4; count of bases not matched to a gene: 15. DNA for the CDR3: TGTGCCAGCAGTTACGGCACGAGGAAGCGGGGGCCGACCACCGGGGAGCTGTTTTTT. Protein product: CASSYGTRKRGPTTGELFF.

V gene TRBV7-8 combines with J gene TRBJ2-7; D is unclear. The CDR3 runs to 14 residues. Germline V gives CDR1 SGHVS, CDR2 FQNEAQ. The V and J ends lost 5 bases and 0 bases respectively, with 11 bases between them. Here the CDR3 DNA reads TGTGCCAGCAGCCAAATGACAACCTCCTACGAGCAGTACTTC. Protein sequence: CASSQMTTSYEQYF.

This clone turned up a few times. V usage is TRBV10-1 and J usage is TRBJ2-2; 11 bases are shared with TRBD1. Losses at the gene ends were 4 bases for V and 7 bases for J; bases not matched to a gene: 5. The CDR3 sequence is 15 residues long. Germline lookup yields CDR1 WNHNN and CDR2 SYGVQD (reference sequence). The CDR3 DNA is TGCGCCAGCAGTGTTAGGACAGGGGGCATCGGGGAGCTGTTTTTT. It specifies CASSVRTGGIGELFF.

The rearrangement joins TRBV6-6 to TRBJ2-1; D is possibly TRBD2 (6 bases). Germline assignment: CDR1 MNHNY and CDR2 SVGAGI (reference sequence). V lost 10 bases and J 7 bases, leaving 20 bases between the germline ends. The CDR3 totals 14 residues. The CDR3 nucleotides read TGTGCCACACACGCGGGATCTGCACTAAATGAGCAGTTCTTC. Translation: CATHAGSALNEQFF.

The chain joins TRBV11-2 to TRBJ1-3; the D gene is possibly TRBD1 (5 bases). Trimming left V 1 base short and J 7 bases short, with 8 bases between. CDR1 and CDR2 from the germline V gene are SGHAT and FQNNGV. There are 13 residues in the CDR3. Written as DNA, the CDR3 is TGTGCCAGCAGCTTAGGGACAAGGAACACCATATATTTT. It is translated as CASSLGTRNTIYF.

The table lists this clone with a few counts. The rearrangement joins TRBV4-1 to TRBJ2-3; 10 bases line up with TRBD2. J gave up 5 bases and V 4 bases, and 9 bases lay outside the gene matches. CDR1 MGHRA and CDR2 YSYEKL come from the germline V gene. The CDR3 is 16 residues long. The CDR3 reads CASSPTAGGLGDTQYF. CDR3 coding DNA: TGCGCCAGCAGCCCGACAGCGGGAGGGCTGGGAGATACGCAGTATTTT.

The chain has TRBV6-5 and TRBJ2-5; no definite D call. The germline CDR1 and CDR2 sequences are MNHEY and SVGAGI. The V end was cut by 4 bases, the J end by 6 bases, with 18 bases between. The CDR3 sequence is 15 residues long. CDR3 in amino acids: CASSSAVGYKKTQYF. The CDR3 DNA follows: TGTGCCAGCAGTTCCGCCGTGGGGTACAAGAAGACCCAGTACTTC.

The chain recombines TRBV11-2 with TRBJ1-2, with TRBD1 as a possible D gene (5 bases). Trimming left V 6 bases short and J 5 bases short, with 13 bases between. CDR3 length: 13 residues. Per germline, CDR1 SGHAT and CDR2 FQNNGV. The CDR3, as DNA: TGTGCCAGCAGGTCCGGGACGGGGTATGGCTACACCTTC. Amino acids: CASRSGTGYGYTF.

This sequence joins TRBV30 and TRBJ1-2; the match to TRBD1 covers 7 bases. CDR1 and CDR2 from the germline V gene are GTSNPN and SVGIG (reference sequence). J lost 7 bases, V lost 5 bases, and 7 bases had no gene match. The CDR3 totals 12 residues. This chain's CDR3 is CAWDRDVGGYTF. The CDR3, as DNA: TGTGCCTGGGACAGGGATGTTGGTGGCTACACCTTC.

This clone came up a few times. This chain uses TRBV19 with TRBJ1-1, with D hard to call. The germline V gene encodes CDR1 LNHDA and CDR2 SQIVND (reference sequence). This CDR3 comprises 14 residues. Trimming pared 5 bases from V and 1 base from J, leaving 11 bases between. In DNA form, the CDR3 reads TGTGCCAGTAGTTCACGGGCCCCGAACACTGAAGCTTTCTTT. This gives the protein CASSSRAPNTEAFF.

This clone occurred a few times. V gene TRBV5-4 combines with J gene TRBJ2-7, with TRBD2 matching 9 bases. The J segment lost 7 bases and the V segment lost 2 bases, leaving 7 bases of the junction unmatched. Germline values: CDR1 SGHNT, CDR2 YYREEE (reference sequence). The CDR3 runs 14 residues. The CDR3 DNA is TGTGCCAGCAGCTTTGGCGGGGGGGCTGTTGAGCAGTACTTC. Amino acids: CASSFGGGAVEQYF.